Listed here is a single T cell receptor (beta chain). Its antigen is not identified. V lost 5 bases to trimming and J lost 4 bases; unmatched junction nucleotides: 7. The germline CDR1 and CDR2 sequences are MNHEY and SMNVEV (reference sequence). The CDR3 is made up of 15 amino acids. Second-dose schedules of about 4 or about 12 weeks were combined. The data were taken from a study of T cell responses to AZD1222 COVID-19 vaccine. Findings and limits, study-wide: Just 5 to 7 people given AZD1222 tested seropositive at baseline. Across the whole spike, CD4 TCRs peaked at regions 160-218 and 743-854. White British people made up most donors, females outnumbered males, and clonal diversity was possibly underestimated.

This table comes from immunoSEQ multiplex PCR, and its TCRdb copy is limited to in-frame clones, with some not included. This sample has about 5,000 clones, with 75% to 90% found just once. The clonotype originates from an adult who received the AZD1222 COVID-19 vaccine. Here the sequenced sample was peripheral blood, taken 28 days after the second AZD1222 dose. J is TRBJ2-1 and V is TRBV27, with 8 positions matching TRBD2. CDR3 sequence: CASSITSGAYNEQFF. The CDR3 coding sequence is TGTGCCAGCAGTATCACTAGCGGAGCTTACAATGAGCAGTTCTTC.